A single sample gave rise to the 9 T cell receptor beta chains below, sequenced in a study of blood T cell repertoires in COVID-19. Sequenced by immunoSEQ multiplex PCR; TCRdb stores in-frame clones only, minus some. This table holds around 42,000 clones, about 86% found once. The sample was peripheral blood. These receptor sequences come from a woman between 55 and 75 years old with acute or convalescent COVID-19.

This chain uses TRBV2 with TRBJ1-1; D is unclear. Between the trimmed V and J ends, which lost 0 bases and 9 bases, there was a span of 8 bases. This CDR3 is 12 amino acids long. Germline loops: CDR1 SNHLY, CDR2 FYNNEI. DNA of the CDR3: TGTGCCAGCAGTGAAGCGCGGCTTAAAGCTTTCTTT. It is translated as CASSEARLKAFF.

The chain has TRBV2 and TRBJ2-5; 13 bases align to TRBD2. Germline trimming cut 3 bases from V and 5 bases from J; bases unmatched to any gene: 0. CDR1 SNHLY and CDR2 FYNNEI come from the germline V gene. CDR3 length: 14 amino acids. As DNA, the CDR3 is TGTGCCAGCAGTGAGACTAGCGGGAGGGAGACCCAGTACTTC. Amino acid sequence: CASSETSGRETQYF.

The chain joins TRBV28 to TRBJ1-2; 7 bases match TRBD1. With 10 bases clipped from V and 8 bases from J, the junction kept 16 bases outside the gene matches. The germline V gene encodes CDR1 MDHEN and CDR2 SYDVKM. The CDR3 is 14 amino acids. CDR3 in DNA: TGTGCCACCCGCCGGTCGGGCAGGGGGGACGGCTACACCTTC. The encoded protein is CATRRSGRGDGYTF.

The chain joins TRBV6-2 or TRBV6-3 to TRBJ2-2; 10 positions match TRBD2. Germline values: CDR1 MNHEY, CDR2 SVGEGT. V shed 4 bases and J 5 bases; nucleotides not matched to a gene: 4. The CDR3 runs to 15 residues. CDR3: CASSFPGLATGELFF. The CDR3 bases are TGTGCCAGCAGTTTTCCGGGACTAGCGACCGGGGAGCTGTTTTTT.

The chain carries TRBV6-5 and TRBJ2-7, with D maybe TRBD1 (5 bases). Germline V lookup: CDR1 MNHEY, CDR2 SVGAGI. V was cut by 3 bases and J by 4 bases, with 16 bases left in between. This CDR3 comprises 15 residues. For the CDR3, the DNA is TGTGCCAGCAGTTATTCCGGACAAGGAATGTACGAGCAGTACTTC. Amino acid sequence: CASSYSGQGMYEQYF.

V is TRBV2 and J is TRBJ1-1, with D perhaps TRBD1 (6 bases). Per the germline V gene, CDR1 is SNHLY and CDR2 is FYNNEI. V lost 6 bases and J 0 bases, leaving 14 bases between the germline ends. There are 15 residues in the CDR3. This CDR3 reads CASRERTVMNTEAFF. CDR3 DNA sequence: TGTGCCAGCAGGGAGAGGACAGTCATGAACACTGAAGCTTTCTTT.

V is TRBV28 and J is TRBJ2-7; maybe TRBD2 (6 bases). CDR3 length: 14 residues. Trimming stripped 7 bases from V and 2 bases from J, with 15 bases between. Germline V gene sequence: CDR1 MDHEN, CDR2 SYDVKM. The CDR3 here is CASIPTGVAYEQYF. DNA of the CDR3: TGTGCCAGCATCCCTACGGGGGTGGCCTACGAGCAGTACTTC.

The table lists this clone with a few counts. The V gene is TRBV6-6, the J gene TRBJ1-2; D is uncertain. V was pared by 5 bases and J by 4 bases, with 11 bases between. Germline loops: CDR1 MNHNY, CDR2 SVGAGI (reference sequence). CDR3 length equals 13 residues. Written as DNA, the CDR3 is TGTGCCAGCAGTGGTGGAGGCGGCTATGGCTACACCTTC. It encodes CASSGGGGYGYTF.

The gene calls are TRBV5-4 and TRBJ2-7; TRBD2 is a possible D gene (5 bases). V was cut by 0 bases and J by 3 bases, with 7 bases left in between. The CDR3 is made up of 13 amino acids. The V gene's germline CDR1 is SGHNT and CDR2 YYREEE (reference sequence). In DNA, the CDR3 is TGTGCCAGCAGCTTGGACGGACTCTACGAGCAGTACTTC. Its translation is CASSLDGLYEQYF.